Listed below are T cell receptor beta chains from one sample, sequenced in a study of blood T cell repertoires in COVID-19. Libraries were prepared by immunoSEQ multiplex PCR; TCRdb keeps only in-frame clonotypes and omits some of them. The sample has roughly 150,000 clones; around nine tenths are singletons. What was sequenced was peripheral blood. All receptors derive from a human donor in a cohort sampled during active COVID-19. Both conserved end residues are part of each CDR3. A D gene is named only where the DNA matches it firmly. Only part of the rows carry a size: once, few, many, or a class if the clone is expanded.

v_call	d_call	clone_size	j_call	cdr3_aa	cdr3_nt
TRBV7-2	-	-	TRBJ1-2	CASRPGYGYTF	TGTGCCAGTCGACCAGGGTATGGCTACACCTTC
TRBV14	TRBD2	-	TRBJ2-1	CASSQAGLAQQFF	TGTGCCAGCAGCCAAGCGGGACTAGCGCAGCAGTTCTTC
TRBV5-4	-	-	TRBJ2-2	CASRLWAGNTGELFF	TGTGCCAGCAGGCTATGGGCAGGGAACACCGGGGAGCTGTTTTTT
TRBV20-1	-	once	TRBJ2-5	CSASEFGGRQETQYF	TGCAGTGCTAGTGAGTTCGGGGGGCGGCAAGAGACCCAGTACTTC
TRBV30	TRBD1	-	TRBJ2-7	CAWTTDRGPYEQYF	TGTGCCTGGACCACGGACAGGGGGCCCTACGAGCAGTACTTC
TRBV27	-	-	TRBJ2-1	CASSLSGNNEQFF	TGTGCCAGCAGTTTATCGGGCAACAATGAGCAGTTCTTC
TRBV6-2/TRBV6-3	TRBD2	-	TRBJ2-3	CASSPGTSGSPSTDTQYF	TGTGCCAGCAGCCCCGGGACTAGCGGGTCCCCTAGCACAGATACGCAGTATTTT
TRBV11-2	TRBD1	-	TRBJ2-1	CASSQDRTYNEQFF	TGTGCCAGCAGCCAGGACAGGACCTACAATGAGCAGTTCTTC
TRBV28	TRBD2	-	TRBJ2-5	CASSLRLAGDETQYF	TGTGCCAGCAGTTTAAGGCTAGCGGGAGATGAGACCCAGTACTTC
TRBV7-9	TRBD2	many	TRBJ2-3	CASSLVGTRANTQYF	TGTGCCAGCAGCTTAGTCGGGACTAGAGCAAATACGCAGTATTTT
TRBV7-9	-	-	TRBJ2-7	CASSFSGYEQYF	TGTGCCAGCAGCTTCTCCGGGTACGAGCAGTACTTC
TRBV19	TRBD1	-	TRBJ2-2	CASRRDRQMWGELFF	TGTGCCAGTAGACGGGACAGACAAATGTGGGGGGAGCTGTTTTTT
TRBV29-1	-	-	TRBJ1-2	CSARGGGGHTF	TGCAGCGCCCGCGGGGGCGGGGGACACACCTTC
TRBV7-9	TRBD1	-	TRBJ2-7	CASSHRTGAYEQYF	TGTGCCAGCAGCCATAGGACAGGAGCCTACGAGCAGTACTTC
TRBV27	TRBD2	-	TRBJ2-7	CASSYRSGAGEGYEQYF	TGTGCCAGCAGTTACCGCTCCGGAGCGGGAGAGGGCTACGAGCAGTACTTC
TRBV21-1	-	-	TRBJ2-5	CASSKEGLAVQETQYF	TGTGCCAGCAGCAAAGAGGGACTAGCGGTCCAAGAGACCCAGTACTTC
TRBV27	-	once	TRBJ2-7	CASSLSPGDRYEQYF	TGTGCCAGCAGTTTATCACCAGGGGACCGATACGAGCAGTACTTC
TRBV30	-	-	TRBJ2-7	CAWGGTASSYEQYF	TGTGCCTGGGGGGGGACAGCGAGCTCCTACGAGCAGTACTTC
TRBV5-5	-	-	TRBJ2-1	CASSLRGTGVYNEQFF	TGTGCCAGCAGCTTGAGGGGGACCGGGGTTTACAATGAGCAGTTCTTC
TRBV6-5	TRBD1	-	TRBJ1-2	CASTTTGDGYTF	TGTGCCAGCACCACGACAGGGGATGGCTACACCTTC
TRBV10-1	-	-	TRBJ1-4	CATSPGTPTLNEKLFF	TGCGCCACCTCACCCGGGACACCGACCCTTAATGAAAAACTGTTTTTT
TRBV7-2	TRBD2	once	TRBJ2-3	CASSAGLAGPDTQYF	TGTGCCAGCAGCGCGGGACTAGCGGGGCCAGATACGCAGTATTTT